This T cell receptor beta chain stems from a study of immune heterogeneity within non-small cell lung tumors (dated by TCRdb to the late 2010s). About the full investigation: Histology comprised a few squamous cell carcinomas, roughly ten non-squamous carcinomas and 1 tumor not otherwise specified. The study combined whole-exome sequencing, RNA-seq and TCR beta repertoire sequencing of multiple spatially distinct regions from each NSCLC tumor to examine intratumoral immune heterogeneity. Transcriptome data were available for just roughly 40 loci from around eleven patients, whereas TCR repertoire analysis spanned 57 tumor loci from fewer than 17 patients. For mutant peptides 8 to 11 amino acids long, netMHCpan-3.0 predicted neoantigen binding to the HLA alleles of each patient.

Beyond this particular receptor, the publication reports: Local tumor mutational burden and local T-cell repertoire clonality had a statistically significant but moderate positive correlation (R about 0.34). Within a given patient, the same dominant CDR3B clonotypes showed up repeatedly across loci, although different tumor locations also carried unique high-frequency clones. Individual patients mostly had different high-frequency TCR beta clonotypes.

The TCR beta CDR3 region was amplified with a multiplex PCR system whose first round ran for 9 to 11 cycles using 32 V-gene forward primers and 13 J-gene reverse primers. The first PCR round was done with a QIAGEN Multiplex PCR Kit, and the primer sequences were filed in Chinese patent CN105087789A. Illumina universal primers were attached in a second round of PCR run with the Phusion High-Fidelity PCR Kit. Sequencing of the TCR libraries was done on the Illumina HiSeq X Ten platform in paired-end mode with a 151 bp read length. In the source study's methods: Reads lacking multiplex PCR primers were removed with Cutadapt, read pairs were merged with PEAR, and CDR3 regions were called with MiXCR default settings. Repertoire diversity used Shannon entropy, and clonality was computed as one minus Shannon entropy divided by ln of productive unique sequence count. A clonotype counted as a dominant or high-frequency T-cell clone when its frequency was 0.5% or higher. The public sequencing data were trimmed at Q25 with fastp and processed into clonotypes with MiXCR by TCRdb, which kept only in-frame beta chains. Duplicate CDR3 protein sequences are folded into a single record with the most common DNA and genes. The V and J calls follow TCRdb's processing rather than the paper's. The sample includes about 10,000 distinct CDR3 sequences, with about 30% observed a single time. Together, the top ten hold 25% to 30% of the sample.

About this clonotype itself: The antigen this receptor binds is unknown. With a much larger clone just one base away, this may be a read error.

Genomic DNA extracted from bulk tumor tissue served as TCR template, with around 0.55 ug gDNA amplified per sample. During surgery, multiple biopsies were taken from each primary tumor, with sampling sites spaced as far apart as possible within the tumor mass. The study cohort was described as untreated, and patients were newly diagnosed NSCLC cases undergoing curative surgery. The samples came from roughly 15 patients with newly diagnosed non-small cell lung cancer who were having surgery intended to be curative. The resected tumor masses were reviewed by two independent pathologists. Only DNA and RNA samples of high quality went on to sequencing. Sequencing was carried out using lung tumor tissue. This clonotype originated in a woman aged 45 to 65 with non-small cell lung cancer.

The DNA sequence is TGCAGTGCTGTAGCGGCTAATGAGCAGTTCTTC. Translated, this is CSAVAANEQFF. In this chain, TRBV20-1 is recombined with TRBJ2-1; TRBD2 is possibly the D segment (6 matching bases). V and J are truncated by 5 bases and 7 bases respectively, leaving an intervening sequence of 9 bases. As encoded in the germline V gene (reference sequence), CDR1 is DFQATT while CDR2 is SNEGSKA. The CDR3 runs 11 residues from the cysteine to the phenylalanine. Kept here is only the CDR3 DNA, which spans 33 bases and is read in frame from base 1.